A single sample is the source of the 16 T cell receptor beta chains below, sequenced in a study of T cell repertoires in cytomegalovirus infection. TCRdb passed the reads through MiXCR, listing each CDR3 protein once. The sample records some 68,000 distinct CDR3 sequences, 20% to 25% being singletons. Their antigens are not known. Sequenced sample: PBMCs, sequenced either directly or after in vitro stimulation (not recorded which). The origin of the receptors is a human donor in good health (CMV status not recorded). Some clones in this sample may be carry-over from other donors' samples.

CDR3 region: CASSPRGLAGANTGELFF. The CDR3 coding sequence is TGTGCCAGCAGCCCCCGCGGACTAGCGGGAGCGAACACCGGGGAGCTGTTTTTT. The rearrangement uses TRBV27 and TRBJ2-2, with 13 bases lining up with TRBD2. V shed 6 bases, J shed 0 bases, and the junction held 7 bases outside the gene matches. This CDR3 is built from 18 residues. From germline, CDR1 is MNHEY and CDR2 SMNVEV (reference sequence).

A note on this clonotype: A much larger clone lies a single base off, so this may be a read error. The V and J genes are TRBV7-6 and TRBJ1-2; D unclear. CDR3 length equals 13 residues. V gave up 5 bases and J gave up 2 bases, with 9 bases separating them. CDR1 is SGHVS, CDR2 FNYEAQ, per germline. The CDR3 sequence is CASSATWNYGYTF. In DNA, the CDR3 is TGTGCCAGCAGCGCCACATGGAACTATGGCTACACCTTC.

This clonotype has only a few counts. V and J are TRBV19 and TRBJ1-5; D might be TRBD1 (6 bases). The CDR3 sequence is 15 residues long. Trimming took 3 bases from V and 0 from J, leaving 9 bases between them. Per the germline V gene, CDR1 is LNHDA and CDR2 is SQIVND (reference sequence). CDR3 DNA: TGTGCCAGTAGTATGGACAGTTATAGCAATCAGCCCCAGCATTTT. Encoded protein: CASSMDSYSNQPQHF. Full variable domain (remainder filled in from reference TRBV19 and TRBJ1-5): DGGITQSPKYLFRKEGQNVTLSCEQNLNHDAMYWYRQDPGQGLRLIYYSQIVNDFQKGDIAEGYSVSREKKESFPLTVTSAQKNPTAFYLCASSMDSYSNQPQHFGDGTRLSIL.

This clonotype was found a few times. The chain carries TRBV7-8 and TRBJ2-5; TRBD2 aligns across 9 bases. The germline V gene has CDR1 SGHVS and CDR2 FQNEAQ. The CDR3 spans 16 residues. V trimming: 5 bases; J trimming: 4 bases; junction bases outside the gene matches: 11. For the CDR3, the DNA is TGTGCCAGCAGCACGGCGGGAGGGCCCTTTAGAGAGACCCAGTACTTC. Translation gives CASSTAGGPFRETQYF.

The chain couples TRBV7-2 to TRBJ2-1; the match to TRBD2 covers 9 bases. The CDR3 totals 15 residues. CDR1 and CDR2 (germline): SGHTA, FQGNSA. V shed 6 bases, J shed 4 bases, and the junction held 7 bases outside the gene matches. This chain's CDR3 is CASRPVTSGYNEQFF. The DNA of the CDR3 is TGTGCCAGCAGACCTGTCACTAGCGGGTACAATGAGCAGTTCTTC. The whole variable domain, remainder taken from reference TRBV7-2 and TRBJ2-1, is GAGVSQSPSNKVTEKGKDVELRCDPISGHTALYWYRQSLGQGLEFLIYFQGNSAPDKSGLPSDRFSAERTGGSVSTLTIQRTQQEDSAVYLCASRPVTSGYNEQFFGPGTRLTVL.

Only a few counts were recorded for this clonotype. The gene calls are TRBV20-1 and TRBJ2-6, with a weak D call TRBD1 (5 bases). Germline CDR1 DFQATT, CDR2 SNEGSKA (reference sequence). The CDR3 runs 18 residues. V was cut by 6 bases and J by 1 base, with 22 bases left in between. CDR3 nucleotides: TGCAGTGCAACCTCAGGGATTAGCACCCCATCTGGGGCCAACGTCCTGACTTTC. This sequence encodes CSATSGISTPSGANVLTF.

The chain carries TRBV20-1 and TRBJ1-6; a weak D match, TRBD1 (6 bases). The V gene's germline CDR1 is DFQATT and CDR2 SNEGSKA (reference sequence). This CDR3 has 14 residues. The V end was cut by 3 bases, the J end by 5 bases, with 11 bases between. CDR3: CSASQGIHNSPLHF. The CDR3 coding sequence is TGCAGTGCTAGCCAGGGGATTCATAATTCACCCCTCCACTTT.

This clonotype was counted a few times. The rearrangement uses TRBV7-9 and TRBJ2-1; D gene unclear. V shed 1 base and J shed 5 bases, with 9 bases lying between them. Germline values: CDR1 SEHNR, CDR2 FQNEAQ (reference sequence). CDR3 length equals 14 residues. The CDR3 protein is CASSLGIENNEQFF. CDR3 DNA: TGTGCCAGCAGCTTAGGTATAGAGAACAATGAGCAGTTCTTC. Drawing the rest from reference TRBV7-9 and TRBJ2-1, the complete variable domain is DTGVSQNPRHKITKRGQNVTFRCDPISEHNRLYWYRQTLGQGPEFLTYFQNEAQLEKSRLLSDRFSAERPKGSFSTLEIQRTEQGDSAMYLCASSLGIENNEQFFGPGTRLTVL.

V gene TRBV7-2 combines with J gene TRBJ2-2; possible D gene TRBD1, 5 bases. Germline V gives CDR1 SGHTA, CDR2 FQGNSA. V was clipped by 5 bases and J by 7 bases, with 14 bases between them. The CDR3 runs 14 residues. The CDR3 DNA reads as TGTGCCAGCAGCCCCAGGGTTATAGACGGGGAGCTGTTTTTT. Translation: CASSPRVIDGELFF.

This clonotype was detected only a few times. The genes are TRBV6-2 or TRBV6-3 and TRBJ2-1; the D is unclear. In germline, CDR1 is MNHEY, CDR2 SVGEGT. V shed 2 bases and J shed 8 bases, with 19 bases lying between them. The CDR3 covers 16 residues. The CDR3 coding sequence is TGTGCCAGCAGTTACCCAGCCTCATTGTGGGTGCATGAGCAGTTCTTC. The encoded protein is CASSYPASLWVHEQFF.

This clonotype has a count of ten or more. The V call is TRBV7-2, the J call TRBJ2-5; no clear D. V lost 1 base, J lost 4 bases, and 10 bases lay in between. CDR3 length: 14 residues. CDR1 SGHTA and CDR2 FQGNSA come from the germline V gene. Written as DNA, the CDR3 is TGTGCCAGCAGCTTAGGAGCAGAGCGAGAGACCCAGTACTTC. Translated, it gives CASSLGAERETQYF.

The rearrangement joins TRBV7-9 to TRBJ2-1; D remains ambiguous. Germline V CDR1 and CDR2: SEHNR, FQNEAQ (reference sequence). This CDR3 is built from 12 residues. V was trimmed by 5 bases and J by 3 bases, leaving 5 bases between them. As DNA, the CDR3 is TGTGCCAGCAGCCTGTACTACAATGAGCAGTTCTTC. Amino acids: CASSLYYNEQFF.

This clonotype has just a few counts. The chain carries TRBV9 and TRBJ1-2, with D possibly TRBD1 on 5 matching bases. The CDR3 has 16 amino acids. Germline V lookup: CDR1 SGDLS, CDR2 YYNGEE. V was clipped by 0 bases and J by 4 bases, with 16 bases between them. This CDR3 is CASSVATTDRGYGYTF. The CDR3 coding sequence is TGTGCCAGCAGCGTAGCTACGACAGACCGCGGCTATGGCTACACCTTC. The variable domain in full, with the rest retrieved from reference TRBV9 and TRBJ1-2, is DSGVTQTPKHLITATGQRVTLRCSPRSGDLSVYWYQQSLDQGLQFLIQYYNGEERAKGNILERFSAQQFPDLHSELNLSSLELGDSALYFCASSVATTDRGYGYTFGSGTRLTVV.

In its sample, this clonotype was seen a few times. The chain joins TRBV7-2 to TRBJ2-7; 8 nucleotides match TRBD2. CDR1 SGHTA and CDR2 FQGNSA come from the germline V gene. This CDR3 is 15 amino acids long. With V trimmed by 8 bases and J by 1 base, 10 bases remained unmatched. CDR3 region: CASATGRGPSYEQYV. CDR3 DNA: TGTGCCAGCGCCACCGGGAGGGGACCATCCTACGAGCAGTACGTC.

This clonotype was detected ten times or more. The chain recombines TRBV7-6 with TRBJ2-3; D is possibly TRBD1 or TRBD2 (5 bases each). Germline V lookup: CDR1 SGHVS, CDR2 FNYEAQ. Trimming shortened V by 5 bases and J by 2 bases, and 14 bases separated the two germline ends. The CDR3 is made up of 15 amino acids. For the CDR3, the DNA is TGTGCCAGCAGCCAAGCTGTGGGGACCACAGATACGCAGTATTTT. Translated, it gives CASSQAVGTTDTQYF.

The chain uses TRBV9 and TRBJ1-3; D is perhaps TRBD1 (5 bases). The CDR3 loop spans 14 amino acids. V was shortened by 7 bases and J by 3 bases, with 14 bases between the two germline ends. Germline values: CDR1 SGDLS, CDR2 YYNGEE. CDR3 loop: CASSFLGGGNTIYF. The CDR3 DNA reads TGTGCCAGCTCCTTCCTTGGGGGTGGAAACACCATATATTTT. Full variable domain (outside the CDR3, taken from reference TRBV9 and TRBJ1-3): DSGVTQTPKHLITATGQRVTLRCSPRSGDLSVYWYQQSLDQGLQFLIQYYNGEERAKGNILERFSAQQFPDLHSELNLSSLELGDSALYFCASSFLGGGNTIYFGEGSWLTVV.